The entry below describes one T cell receptor (beta chain). What it recognizes is unknown. This record belongs to a study of cytomegalovirus exposure and HLA in healthy donors. The study ran its PCR with 60 Vbeta and 13 Jbeta primers. Sequencing was performed with immunoSEQ multiplex PCR; in TCRdb, only in-frame clones are kept and a portion is missing. The sample table sets out fewer than 150,000 clones. All the people who gave samples were healthy bone marrow donors. Points from the study as a whole: V segments that were indistinguishable, TRBV6-2 and TRBV6-3 among them, were omitted from analysis. In an earlier analysis, about 87% or about 30%: the productive usage of most TCR beta V segments. Association of a missense DCLRE1C variant with TCR beta V- and J-gene trimming was reported in a later analysis.

V gave up 0 bases and J gave up 5 bases, with 8 bases separating them. The CDR3 has 13 residues. Germline assignment: CDR1 SGDLS and CDR2 YYNGEE. Sequencing was done on a sample of PBMCs. The V call is TRBV9, the J call TRBJ2-5; D might be TRBD2 (5 bases). The TCR comes from a man aged 35 to 55 in good health and CMV-seronegative. The CDR3 sequence is CASSVAERETQYF. Written as DNA, the CDR3 is TGTGCCAGCAGCGTAGCTGAGCGGGAGACCCAGTACTTC.